Listed here is a single T cell receptor beta chain. Its cognate antigen is unknown. This entry is derived from a study of brain T cells in children with intractable seizures. Study-wide points: Pre-surgery blood may have been undersampled, hiding some clones. Only CDR3 sequence similarity suggested viral specificity, without known HCMV serostatus.

Time point: blood from clinic visit 5 months post-surgery; TSC patient then seizure free. The sequenced cases were selected for having the highest brain T cell transcript signatures. Pre-surgery treatment included at least one anti-epileptic drug. Using immunoSEQ multiplex PCR, the repertoire was profiled, and TCRdb retains in-frame clones only, with some absent. Among about 350,000 clones listed, over 85% were seen once. V lost 4 bases and J 0 bases, leaving 12 bases between the germline ends. CDR3 length: 16 residues. Germline V gene lookup returns CDR1 LGHNT and CDR2 FRNRAP. The sequenced sample was peripheral blood, obtained less than 6 months after surgery. V usage is TRBV12-5 and J usage is TRBJ1-4, with D maybe TRBD1 (6 bases). The receptor was derived from a boy less than two years old with tuberous sclerosis and intractable seizures. As DNA, the CDR3 is TGTGCTAGTGGTTCAGGGGTCACCTCAACTAATGAAAAACTGTTTTTT. Its translation is CASGSGVTSTNEKLFF.